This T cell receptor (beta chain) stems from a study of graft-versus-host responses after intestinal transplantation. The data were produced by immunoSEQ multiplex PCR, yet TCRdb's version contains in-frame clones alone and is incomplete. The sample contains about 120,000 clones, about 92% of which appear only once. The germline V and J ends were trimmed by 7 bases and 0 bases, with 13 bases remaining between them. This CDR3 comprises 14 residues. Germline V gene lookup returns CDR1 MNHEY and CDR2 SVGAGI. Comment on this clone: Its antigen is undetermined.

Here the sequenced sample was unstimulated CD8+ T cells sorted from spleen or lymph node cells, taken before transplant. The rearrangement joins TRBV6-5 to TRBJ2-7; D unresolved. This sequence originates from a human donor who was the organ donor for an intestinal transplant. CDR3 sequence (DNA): TGTGCCAGCACCCTGGATGGAGCCTCCTACGAGCAGTACTTC. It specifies CASTLDGASYEQYF.